This T cell receptor beta chain appears in the sequencing data of a study of cytomegalovirus exposure and HLA in healthy donors. 60 Vbeta and 13 Jbeta primers were used in PCR. TCRdb keeps only in-frame clones here, not all; method: immunoSEQ multiplex PCR. The sample includes tens of thousands of clones, roughly 72% of them seen just once. The donors gave bone marrow, and they were healthy. Comment on this clone: The target antigen is unknown.

Findings and caveats of the study: Later examination showed HLA-associated TCR beta chains had greater clonal expansion than equally common others. An analysis was carried out later, and it reportedly showed fewer N-insertions in an Asian-associated ancestry cluster than the approximately 670-donor mean. Among TCR beta chains, those listed as cytomegalovirus-associated numbered around 160.

V shed 6 bases and J 0 bases; nucleotides not matched to a gene: 5. The CDR3 contains 15 residues. CDR1 is MNHNS, CDR2 SASEGT, per germline. The specimen was PBMCs. V and J are TRBV6-1 and TRBJ2-1; TRBD2 matches at 7 bases. The TCR was taken from a man aged 50-59 years in good health and CMV-seronegative. The CDR3 here is CASRITSASYNEQFF. CDR3 sequence (DNA): TGTGCCAGCAGGATAACTAGCGCCTCCTACAATGAGCAGTTCTTC.